The 26 T cell receptor beta chains below come from one sample, sequenced in a study of identical twins. Using its own MiXCR run on the 5' RACE reads, TCRdb lists one record per CDR3 protein. The sample holds about 690,000 distinct CDR3 sequences; less than 7% are singletons and the top ten take under 2%. Sequenced input: naive T cells sorted from blood. The receptors come from a man between 18 and 29 years old in good health.

A few counts support this clonotype. The rearrangement links TRBV10-3 to TRBJ2-3; 8 nucleotides match TRBD2. Germline V gives CDR1 ENHRY, CDR2 SYGVKD. With V trimmed by 4 bases and J by 9 bases, 3 bases remained unmatched. The CDR3 is 12 amino acids. The CDR3 region has the DNA TGTGCCATCAGTGCTGAGCGGGAGACGCAGTATTTT. Protein product: CAISAERETQYF.

This clonotype appeared many times. The chain uses TRBV6-2 or TRBV6-3 and TRBJ1-2, with TRBD1 matching over 7 bases. Germline loops: CDR1 MNHEY, CDR2 SVGEGT. With V trimmed by 7 bases and J by 1 base, 9 bases remained unmatched. This CDR3 is 15 amino acids long. CDR3: CASIQPGTDNYGYTF. The CDR3 bases are TGTGCCAGCATTCAACCCGGGACAGATAACTATGGCTACACCTTC.

The chain uses TRBV20-1 and TRBJ1-5; D is perhaps TRBD1 (5 bases). Germline V lookup: CDR1 DFQATT, CDR2 SNEGSKA (reference sequence). Trimming pared 2 bases from V and 2 bases from J, leaving 16 bases between. This CDR3 is 16 amino acids long. Written as DNA, the CDR3 is TGCAGTGCTAGAAACGCGGTGGGGGTCGGCAATCAGCCCCAGCATTTT. Encoded protein: CSARNAVGVGNQPQHF.

This chain links TRBV29-1 with TRBJ2-6, with 9 bases fitting TRBD2. Germline V gene sequence: CDR1 SQVTM, CDR2 ANQGSEA. The CDR3 is made up of 15 amino acids. The ends lost 6 bases at V and 0 bases at J; junction bases unmatched: 3. CDR3 nucleotides: TGCAGCGTGCTAGCGGGACACTCTGGGGCCAACGTCCTGACTTTC. The encoded protein is CSVLAGHSGANVLTF. The complete variable domain, with remaining parts taken from reference TRBV29-1 and TRBJ2-6, reads SAVISQKPSRDICQRGTSLTIQCQVDSQVTMMFWYRQQPGQSLTLIATANQGSEATYESGFVIDKFPISRPNLTFSTLTVSNMSPEDSSIYLCSVLAGHSGANVLTFGAGSRLTVL.

The V and J genes are TRBV5-6 and TRBJ2-1; 7 bases align to TRBD2. With V trimmed by 3 bases and J by 8 bases, 14 bases remained unmatched. Germline CDR1 and CDR2: SGHDT and YYEEEE. The length of the CDR3 is 16 residues. The CDR3 protein is CASSSYPGGPRDEQFF. The CDR3 DNA is TGTGCCAGCAGCTCGTACCCGGGAGGCCCGCGGGATGAGCAGTTCTTC.

This clonotype was observed at least ten times. The chain is built from TRBV7-8 and TRBJ2-1, with D possibly matching TRBD2 (5 bases). CDR3 length equals 11 residues. The V and J ends lost 4 bases and 14 bases respectively, with 12 bases between them. Germline assignment: CDR1 SGHVS and CDR2 FQNEAQ. CDR3 sequence: CASSSSGSKFF. For the CDR3, the DNA is TGTGCCAGCAGCTCAAGCGGTTCTAAGTTCTTC.

This clonotype was seen ten or more times. The chain carries TRBV9 and TRBJ2-1, with D maybe TRBD2 (6 bases). The V gene lost 0 bases and the J gene lost 0 bases, with 16 bases spanning the gap. The CDR3 spans 18 residues. CDR1 is SGDLS and CDR2 is YYNGEE in the germline V gene. In DNA form, the CDR3 reads TGTGCCAGCAGCGTAGAGGGTAGCGGTCTTAGCTCCTACAATGAGCAGTTCTTC. Amino acids: CASSVEGSGLSSYNEQFF.

Ten or more counts support this clonotype. The chain couples TRBV7-9 to TRBJ2-1, with TRBD1 matching over 8 bases. Trimming removed 2 bases from V and 6 bases from J; junction bases left unmatched: 6. Germline CDR1 reads SEHNR; CDR2 reads FQNEAQ (reference sequence). The CDR3 covers 15 residues. The CDR3 DNA sequence: TGTGCCAGCAGCTTATTCACAGGGGGATCCAATGAGCAGTTCTTC. Amino acid sequence: CASSLFTGGSNEQFF.

The table lists this clonotype with many counts. The chain recombines TRBV29-1 with TRBJ2-5; TRBD2 agrees at 7 bases. This CDR3 is built from 14 residues. Per germline, CDR1 SQVTM and CDR2 ANQGSEA. V shed 4 bases and J 3 bases; nucleotides not matched to a gene: 8. CDR3 region: CSVVGRLAKETQYF. The DNA for the CDR3 is TGCAGCGTTGTGGGTCGACTAGCAAAAGAGACCCAGTACTTC. Based on the CDR3 plus reference TRBV29-1 and TRBJ2-5, the full variable domain is SAVISQKPSRDICQRGTSLTIQCQVDSQVTMMFWYRQQPGQSLTLIATANQGSEATYESGFVIDKFPISRPNLTFSTLTVSNMSPEDSSIYLCSVVGRLAKETQYFGPGTRLLVL.

The V gene is TRBV6-2 or TRBV6-3, the J gene TRBJ1-2; D remains unclear. The CDR3 is 16 residues long. Trimming removed 2 bases from V and 0 bases from J, with 13 bases in between. From germline, CDR1 is MNHEY and CDR2 SVGEGT. The CDR3 protein is CASSYPARTANYGYTF. The CDR3 DNA reads as TGTGCCAGCAGTTACCCCGCGCGAACAGCTAACTATGGCTACACCTTC.

This clonotype was seen ten or more times. The V gene is TRBV6-5, the J gene TRBJ1-5; D ambiguous. V lost 4 bases, J lost 7 bases, and 11 bases lay in between. The CDR3 consists of 13 residues. The germline V gene encodes CDR1 MNHEY and CDR2 SVGAGI. The CDR3 here is CASSFSGGQPQHF. The CDR3 coding sequence is TGTGCCAGCAGTTTCTCGGGAGGACAGCCCCAGCATTTT.

This clonotype is a singleton in its sample. The chain carries TRBV12-3 or TRBV12-4 and TRBJ2-4, with 7 bases identical to TRBD1. The CDR3 sequence is 17 residues long. J was trimmed by 7 bases and V by 8 bases; bases with no gene match: 20. In DNA, the CDR3 is TGTGCCAGCGGACAACTTACAGGGGCCGACTTTGGGAACATTCAGTACTTC. Amino acids: CASGQLTGADFGNIQYF.

The chain carries TRBV20-1 and TRBJ2-5; D is perhaps TRBD2 (6 bases). V lost 7 bases and J lost 8, with 23 bases in between. The germline V gene has CDR1 DFQATT and CDR2 SNEGSKA (reference sequence). The CDR3 runs to 14 residues. Here the CDR3 DNA reads TGCAGTGGGAAGGAAGGAGGGCCCGTAGATACCCAGTACTTC. Amino acid sequence: CSGKEGGPVDTQYF.

This clonotype was found a few times. The rearrangement links TRBV5-1 to TRBJ2-1; D may match TRBD1 or TRBD2 (5 bases each). CDR1 is SGHRS and CDR2 is YFSETQ in the germline V gene. CDR3 size: 17 residues. Trimming removed 3 bases at V and 8 bases at J, with 24 bases between. The CDR3 DNA follows: TGCGCCAGCAGCTCCGAAGAAAGACGGGCATTGGGGGATGAGCAGTTCTTC. Amino acid sequence: CASSSEERRALGDEQFF. Full variable domain (missing parts from reference TRBV5-1 and TRBJ2-1): KAGVTQTPRYLIKTRGQQVTLSCSPISGHRSVSWYQQTPGQGLQFLFEYFSETQRNKGNFPGRFSGRQFSNSRSEMNVSTLELGDSALYLCASSSEERRALGDEQFFGPGTRLTVL.

This clonotype was counted many times. This chain joins TRBV5-1 and TRBJ2-7; D is unclear. There are 14 residues in the CDR3. Trimming stripped 0 bases from V and 3 bases from J, with 10 bases between. Germline V gene sequence: CDR1 SGHRS, CDR2 YFSETQ. CDR3 bases: TGCGCCAGCAGCTTGGGGCAGGAGTTCTACGAGCAGTACTTC. This translates into CASSLGQEFYEQYF. Based on the CDR3 plus reference TRBV5-1 and TRBJ2-7, the full variable domain is KAGVTQTPRYLIKTRGQQVTLSCSPISGHRSVSWYQQTPGQGLQFLFEYFSETQRNKGNFPGRFSGRQFSNSRSEMNVSTLELGDSALYLCASSLGQEFYEQYFGPGTRLTVT.

The chain couples TRBV9 to TRBJ1-1; D unclear. Per the germline V gene, CDR1 is SGDLS and CDR2 is YYNGEE. V was cut by 4 bases and J by 0 bases, with 16 bases left in between. This CDR3 has 16 residues. CDR3 sequence: CASSPFWGRVNTEAFF. In nucleotides, the CDR3 is TGTGCCAGCAGCCCCTTTTGGGGTCGGGTGAACACTGAAGCTTTCTTT.

This clonotype has a handful of counts. The V call is TRBV15, the J call TRBJ2-5; the D gene is possibly TRBD2 (5 bases). Germline CDR1 is LNHNV and CDR2 is YYDKDF (reference sequence). The CDR3 has 15 residues. With 0 bases removed from V and 5 bases from J, the gap between germline ends came to 13 bases. Written as DNA, the CDR3 is TGTGCCACCAGCAGAGAAGGCGGAGGCTTGGAGACCCAGTACTTC. Amino acid sequence: CATSREGGGLETQYF.

This clonotype was detected only a few times. The chain employs TRBV29-1 and TRBJ2-2, with D possibly TRBD1 on 6 matching bases. The germline CDR1 and CDR2 sequences are SQVTM and ANQGSEA. Trimming stripped 5 bases from V and 4 bases from J, with 11 bases between. There are 13 residues in the CDR3. CDR3 DNA: TGCAGCGTTCCAGGGGTGGCCACCGGGGAGCTGTTTTTT. This sequence encodes CSVPGVATGELFF.

In its sample, this clonotype was seen many times. The chain joins TRBV29-1 to TRBJ1-1, with D maybe TRBD1 (6 bases). V was cut by 5 bases and J by 4 bases, with 17 bases left in between. CDR1 and CDR2 (germline): SQVTM, ANQGSEA. The CDR3 sequence is 14 residues long. The CDR3 region is CSVLGGSGGTEAFF. DNA for the CDR3: TGCAGCGTTCTGGGGGGCTCGGGTGGCACTGAAGCTTTCTTT.

The chain employs TRBV20-1 and TRBJ2-5; 7 nucleotides align to TRBD2. Looked up from germline, CDR1 is DFQATT and CDR2 is SNEGSKA (reference sequence). V gave up 0 bases and J gave up 2 bases; unmatched junction bases: 6. This CDR3 contains 15 residues. The CDR3 bases are TGCAGTGCTAGAGATAGGCTAGCGGATCAAGAGACCCAGTACTTC. Its protein product is CSARDRLADQETQYF.

This clonotype was counted only a few times. This chain joins TRBV12-3 or TRBV12-4 and TRBJ1-5, with D perhaps matching TRBD1 (6 bases). This CDR3 is 14 amino acids long. V shed 2 bases and J shed 7 bases, with 12 bases lying between them. CDR3 residues: CASSLTTGSQPQHF. DNA for the CDR3: TGTGCCAGCAGTTTAACGACAGGTTCACAGCCCCAGCATTTT.

This clonotype was counted ten times or more. This chain joins TRBV5-1 and TRBJ2-2; D uncertain. Germline V gene sequence: CDR1 SGHRS, CDR2 YFSETQ. The CDR3 consists of 15 residues. V was clipped by 7 bases and J by 0 bases, with 13 bases between them. CDR3 in amino acids: CASVVGSPNTGELFF. The CDR3 nucleotides are TGCGCCAGCGTAGTAGGGTCCCCGAACACCGGGGAGCTGTTTTTT.

This clonotype was seen repeatedly, ten times or more. The chain has TRBV5-1 and TRBJ2-1, with D tentatively TRBD1 (6 bases). Germline values: CDR1 SGHRS, CDR2 YFSETQ. This CDR3 region has 15 residues. Trimming stripped 3 bases from V and 8 bases from J, with 18 bases between. The CDR3 bases are TGCGCCAGCAGCTCTCCGGGACACACTACAGATGAGCAGTTCTTC. Encoded protein: CASSSPGHTTDEQFF.

The chain joins TRBV20-1 to TRBJ2-5; D is possibly TRBD2 (6 bases). Germline V gene data show CDR1 as DFQATT and CDR2 as SNEGSKA (reference sequence). The CDR3 runs to 14 residues. V lost 6 bases, J lost 2 bases, and 16 bases lay in between. CDR3 sequence (DNA): TGCAGTGCCAAACTTTTGGGGGGACAAGAGACCCAGTACTTC. Its protein product is CSAKLLGGQETQYF.

V gene TRBV14 combines with J gene TRBJ2-2; D gene uncertain. The germline V gene has CDR1 SGHDN and CDR2 FVKESK. The CDR3 extends over 15 amino acids. V lost 0 bases to trimming and J lost 5 bases, with 10 bases between them. The CDR3 nucleotides read TGTGCCAGCAGCCAAGAAGGTCAAGGGACCGGGGAGCTGTTTTTT. The encoded protein is CASSQEGQGTGELFF.

This clonotype was seen only a few times. V usage is TRBV12-3 or TRBV12-4 and J usage is TRBJ2-1; 14 nucleotides line up with TRBD2. The CDR3 has 18 residues. V lost 4 bases and J lost 4; bases outside the gene matches: 9. The CDR3 here is CASSSGTSGGSVYNEQFF. The CDR3 coding sequence is TGTGCCAGCAGTTCAGGGACTAGCGGGGGAAGTGTGTACAATGAGCAGTTCTTC.